This T cell receptor beta chain was found in a study of blood T cell repertoires in COVID-19. Background on the study: Sites in the United States, Italy and Spain provided acute and convalescent COVID-19 samples. Sources were T cells, B-cell-depleted T cells, or PBMCs; the material itself was cDNA or gDNA.

The germline V gene has CDR1 MNHEY and CDR2 SVGAGI. This CDR3 is 15 amino acids long. The ends lost 4 bases at V and 8 bases at J; junction bases unmatched: 9. The method was immunoSEQ multiplex PCR; TCRdb's version includes in-frame clones alone and lacks a portion of them. The table lists hundreds of thousands of clones, roughly nine tenths of them singletons. This clone was seen just once. Sample: PBMCs or T cells enriched from blood (not recorded which). The TCR was taken from a woman between 50 and 59 years old in a cohort exposed to, infected with or recovered from COVID-19 (not recorded which). The V and J genes are TRBV6-5 and TRBJ1-4; 8 bases align to TRBD1. The CDR3 DNA follows: TGTGCCAGCAGTTCCGCCTCAGGGGGCGAAGAAAAACTGTTTTTT. Its translation: CASSSASGGEEKLFF.